Reported below is one TCR beta chain. The data belong to a study of shared clonotypes between healthy human individuals. The protocol was immunoSEQ multiplex PCR, while the TCRdb copy is restricted to in-frame clones and leaves out a portion. Here the sample spans some 1.5 million clones, around 95% being singletons. J was trimmed by 0 bases and V by 6 bases; bases with no gene match: 12. Germline V gives CDR1 MNHEY, CDR2 SMNVEV (reference sequence). This CDR3 region has 18 residues. The clonotype comes from a man aged 30 to 45 in good health. Sequenced material: naive CD4+ T cells sorted from blood. Subset here: CD45RA+ positively selected. The rearrangement links TRBV27 to TRBJ2-1, with 9 bases that match TRBD2. The CDR3 is CASSYTELAGSSYNEQFF. The CDR3 bases are TGTGCCAGCAGCTATACAGAACTAGCGGGTAGCTCCTACAATGAGCAGTTCTTC.